One sample yielded the 14 T cell receptor beta chains listed below, sequenced in a study of tumor-infiltrating lymphocytes in primary liver carcinoma. Total RNA and DNA came together from around 20-30 mg of bulk tissue without cell sorting. The input was about 500 ng total RNA; TCR beta cDNA was made from it with a constant-region primer. Libraries covering TCR beta were generated through three nested multiplex PCR rounds (using a slightly modified ARM-PCR). The first two PCR rounds, approximately 10 cycles each, used TRBV1-TRBV30 forward primers and a C-beta reverse primer. A single record per CDR3 protein comes from TCRdb applying MiXCR to the multiplex PCR reads. The sample consists of about 64,000 distinct CDR3 sequences, about two thirds of them appearing once. The specimen was liver tumor tissue from sampling region 4. Subset: tumor region T4, right-lateral pole. The source of these receptors is a middle-aged man with primary liver carcinoma and hepatitis B virus infection.

Note on this clonotype: Given the absence of the conserved phenylalanine or tryptophan at the CDR3 end, a read error is likely. V usage is TRBV30 and J usage is TRBJ2-4; TRBD1 matches at 8 bases. The CDR3 contains 15 residues. Germline CDR1 GTSNPN, CDR2 SVGIG (reference sequence). CDR3 sequence reads: CARRGRDRTKNIQYL. In DNA, the CDR3 is TGTGCCAGGAGGGGACGGGACAGGACCAAAAACATTCAGTACTTG.

With respect to this clonotype: The germline gene is not matched at one end of the junction; a read error may be the cause. The chain combines TRBV11-2 with TRBJ2-5, with 9 bases identical to TRBD2. Germline CDR1 SGHAT, CDR2 FQNNGV. The CDR3 spans 16 residues. For the CDR3, the DNA is TGTGCCAGCAGCCAAACTCCTCGCGGGGGGGAAGAGATCCAGTACTTT. Its protein is CASSQTPRGGEEIQYF.

A word on this clonotype: Germline is not matched at one junction end, which may reflect a read error. The chain combines TRBV6-5 with TRBJ1-2, with D unresolved. The CDR3 totals 13 residues. Per germline, CDR1 MNHEY and CDR2 SVGAGI. CDR3 DNA sequence: TGTGCCGTGTCAGATCCCCCCAACTATGGCTACACTTTC. Encoded protein: CAVSDPPNYGYTF.

To note about this clonotype: The CDR3 ends on some other residue instead of the conserved phenylalanine or tryptophan, so this is likely a read error. The V gene is TRBV11-2, the J gene TRBJ2-5; D unclear. CDR1 SGHAT and CDR2 FQNNGV come from the germline V gene. The CDR3 spans 18 residues. Trimming shortened V by 1 base and J by 3 bases, and 21 bases separated the two germline ends. CDR3 in amino acids: CASSLAKLGLEKKETQYS. CDR3 sequence (DNA): TGTGCCAGCAGCTTAGCGAAGCTAGGCCTGGAAAAAAAAGAGACCCAGTACTCC.

As to this clonotype: A junction boundary mismatches the germline segment, possibly from a read error. CDR3 loop: CTSSAGDRGAHEQVF. In DNA, the CDR3 is TGTACCAGCAGCGCGGGGGACAGGGGGGCCCATGAGCAGGTCTTC. This chain uses TRBV9 with TRBJ2-1, with 11 bases fitting TRBD1. The CDR3 loop spans 15 amino acids. CDR1 and CDR2 (germline): SGDLS, YYNGEE.

This clonotype was counted at least ten times. CDR3 sequence reads: CTSSQDQGDTEAFF. In DNA, the CDR3 is TGCACCAGCAGCCAAGATCAGGGGGACACTGAAGCTTTCTTT. This chain uses TRBV1 with TRBJ1-1; the table's D gene call, TRBD1, was not cross checked with the DNA. TRBV1 is shown as a pseudogene. The CDR3 length is 14 residues.

Regarding this clonotype: Germline is not matched at one junction end, which may reflect a read error. The rearrangement joins TRBV4-2 to TRBJ2-5; TRBD2 is a possible D gene (6 bases). The CDR3 runs to 14 residues. Germline CDR1 reads LGHNA; CDR2 reads YNFKEQ. The CDR3 loop is CVSSLGGVQETQYF. The CDR3 coding sequence is TGCGTCAGCAGCCTCGGAGGGGTCCAAGAGACTCAGTACTTC.

The chain couples TRBV11-2 to TRBJ2-7; 8 bases are a match to TRBD1. CDR1 is SGHAT and CDR2 is FQNNGV in the germline V gene. The CDR3 is made up of 16 amino acids. Losses at the gene ends were 3 bases for V and 7 bases for J; bases not matched to a gene: 14. The CDR3 DNA follows: TGTGCCAGCAGCTTTGGGGCAGGGGGCGGATTCGAAGAGCAGTACTTC. Its translation: CASSFGAGGGFEEQYF.

The chain uses TRBV29-1 and TRBJ1-1; no clear D. The CDR3 has 14 residues. V was shortened by 7 bases and J by 0 bases, with 15 bases between the two germline ends. CDR1 is SQVTM, CDR2 ANQGSEA, per germline. In DNA form, the CDR3 reads TGCAGCGCGGTAAGGAGTCCCGTGAACACTGAAGCTTTCTTT. It is translated as CSAVRSPVNTEAFF.

At least ten counts were recorded for this clonotype. The rearrangement uses TRBV29-1 and TRBJ2-3; D might be TRBD2 (6 bases). CDR1 and CDR2 (germline): SQVTM, ANQGSEA. The CDR3 contains 15 residues. Trimming pared 3 bases from V and 2 bases from J, leaving 15 bases between. The CDR3 loop is CSVEGGAGITDTQYF. The CDR3 nucleotides read TGCAGCGTTGAGGGCGGGGCCGGCATCACAGATACGCAGTATTTT.

As to this clonotype: One end of the junction fails to match germline, which may point to a read error. The chain recombines TRBV4-1 with TRBJ2-1; D gene uncertain. This CDR3 is 16 amino acids long. Germline CDR1 and CDR2: MGHRA and YSYEKL. Written as DNA, the CDR3 is TGCACCAGCAGCCAAGCCGCCGGACCCCCTTACAATGAGCAGTTCTTC. It encodes CTSSQAAGPPYNEQFF.

This CDR3 reads CASTPRGASGYNEQYF. The CDR3 nucleotides are TGTGCCAGCACCCCACGCGGGGCTAGCGGGTACAATGAGCAGTACTTC. V and J are TRBV4-2 and TRBJ2-1; 8 positions agree with TRBD2. The J call may be incorrect, as the DNA end agrees better with TRBJ2-7. Germline CDR1 LGHNA, CDR2 YNFKEQ. This CDR3 spans 16 amino acids.

CDR3 amino acids: CASRSKGRVTEAFF. CDR3 coding DNA: TGTGCCAGTAGGTCGAAGGGGAGGGTCACTGAAGCTTTCTTT. The chain carries TRBV12-3 or TRBV12-4 and TRBJ1-1; D is perhaps TRBD1 (5 bases). This CDR3 has 14 residues. Trimming shortened V by 9 bases and J by 4 bases, and 18 bases separated the two germline ends.

As concerns this clonotype: A much larger clone differs by one base, so this may be a read error. This chain links TRBV6-6 with TRBJ2-7, with D uncertain. V was pared by 0 bases and J by 6 bases, with 12 bases between. The CDR3 loop spans 14 amino acids. Germline lookup yields CDR1 MNHNY and CDR2 SVGAGI (reference sequence). The CDR3 nucleotides are TGTGCCAGCAGTTACTCTGGCAGGCTCGGCGAGCAGTACTTC. It encodes CASSYSGRLGEQYF.